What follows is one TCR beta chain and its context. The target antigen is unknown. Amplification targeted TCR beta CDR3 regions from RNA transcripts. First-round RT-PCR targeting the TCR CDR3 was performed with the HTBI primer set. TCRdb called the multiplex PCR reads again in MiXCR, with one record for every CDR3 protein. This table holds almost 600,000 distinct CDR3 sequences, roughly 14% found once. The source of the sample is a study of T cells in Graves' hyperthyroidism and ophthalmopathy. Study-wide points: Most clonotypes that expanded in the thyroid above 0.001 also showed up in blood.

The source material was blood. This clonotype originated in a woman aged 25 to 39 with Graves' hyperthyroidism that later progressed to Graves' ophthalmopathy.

The CDR3, as DNA: TGCGCCAGCAGCCTCGAGGGGCAAGTTGGTGCAACTAATGAAAAACTGTTTTTT. Protein sequence: CASSLEGQVGATNEKLFF. The chain is built from TRBV5-1 and TRBJ1-4; TRBD1 is a possible D gene (5 bases). Germline assignment: CDR1 SGHRS and CDR2 YFSETQ. The CDR3 contains 18 residues. V lost 4 bases and J 0 bases, leaving 19 bases between the germline ends.